Shown below are 3 T cell receptor beta chains from a single sample sequenced in a study of blood T cell repertoires in COVID-19. Clones were sequenced by immunoSEQ multiplex PCR, and TCRdb holds only the in-frame ones, with some missing. Of 120,000 to 150,000 clones listed, roughly 86% were seen once; the top ten hold around 0.91%. The sample taken for sequencing was peripheral blood. All receptors derive from a woman aged 45-60 years with acute or convalescent COVID-19.

This rearrangement joins TRBV7-9 to TRBJ2-2, with a tentative D call TRBD2 (6 bases). The V end was cut by 4 bases, the J end by 4 bases, with 16 bases between. The CDR3 runs to 16 residues. CDR1 and CDR2 (germline): SEHNR, FQNEAQ (reference sequence). CDR3 protein: CASSYQVGRGTGELFF. In nucleotides, the CDR3 is TGTGCCAGCAGCTATCAGGTCGGGCGGGGCACCGGGGAGCTGTTTTTT.

V usage is TRBV15 and J usage is TRBJ1-1, with TRBD1 matching over 7 bases. CDR3 length: 15 amino acids. With 5 bases clipped from V and 1 base from J, the junction kept 7 bases outside the gene matches. The germline CDR1 and CDR2 sequences are LNHNV and YYDKDF (reference sequence). This chain's CDR3 is CATSGSGTANTEAFF. DNA for the CDR3: TGTGCCACCAGCGGGTCCGGGACAGCGAACACTGAAGCTTTCTTT. The entire variable domain, with the rest obtained from reference TRBV15 and TRBJ1-1, is as follows: DAMVIQNPRYQVTQFGKPVTLSCSQTLNHNVMYWYQQKSSQAPKLLFHYYDKDFNNEADTPDNFQSRRPNTSFCFLDIRSPGLGDTAMYLCATSGSGTANTEAFFGQGTRLTVV.

The chain recombines TRBV29-1 with TRBJ1-2, with TRBD1 matching over 9 bases. With 7 bases clipped from V and 8 bases from J, the junction kept 20 bases outside the gene matches. Germline CDR1 reads SQVTM; CDR2 reads ANQGSEA. The CDR3 is 16 residues long. The CDR3 DNA reads as TGCAGCGCTACCCCTCCGGGGACAGGGAAAGAGAAGGGCTACACCTTC. Amino acids: CSATPPGTGKEKGYTF.